This T cell receptor (beta chain) is drawn from a study of tumor and adjacent non-tumor tissue in lung cancer. Study details: Patients comprised roughly 12 adenocarcinoma, a couple of squamous cell carcinoma and 1 small cell lung cancer. Approximately 4.2 million productive TCRbeta reads were obtained per sample on average. Study-level findings and limits: Tumor tissue had significantly higher TCR diversity than normal lung.

Three rounds of nested PCR, following a modified ARM-PCR protocol, produced the TCRbeta library. MiXCR, applied by TCRdb to the multiplex PCR reads, yields one record per CDR3 protein. The sample shows some 80,000 distinct CDR3 sequences, under 80% of them seen only once. Concerning this clonotype itself: Antigen: not known. The junction and the germline gene differ at one end; a read error may be behind it.

CDR1 and CDR2 (germline): MNHNY, SVGAGI (reference sequence). CDR3 length: 13 residues. No cell sorting was done before RNA was extracted from the tissue. More than 3 cm separated this lung sample from the edge of the tumor. The gene calls are TRBV6-6 and TRBJ1-2; D is undetermined. The material sequenced was distant non-tumor lung tissue. The receptor's source is a woman aged 45-65 years with non-small cell lung cancer. CDR3 region: CASSSAGEDGYGF. CDR3 nucleotides: TGTGCCAGCAGTTCCGCAGGCGAGGATGGCTACGGCTTC.